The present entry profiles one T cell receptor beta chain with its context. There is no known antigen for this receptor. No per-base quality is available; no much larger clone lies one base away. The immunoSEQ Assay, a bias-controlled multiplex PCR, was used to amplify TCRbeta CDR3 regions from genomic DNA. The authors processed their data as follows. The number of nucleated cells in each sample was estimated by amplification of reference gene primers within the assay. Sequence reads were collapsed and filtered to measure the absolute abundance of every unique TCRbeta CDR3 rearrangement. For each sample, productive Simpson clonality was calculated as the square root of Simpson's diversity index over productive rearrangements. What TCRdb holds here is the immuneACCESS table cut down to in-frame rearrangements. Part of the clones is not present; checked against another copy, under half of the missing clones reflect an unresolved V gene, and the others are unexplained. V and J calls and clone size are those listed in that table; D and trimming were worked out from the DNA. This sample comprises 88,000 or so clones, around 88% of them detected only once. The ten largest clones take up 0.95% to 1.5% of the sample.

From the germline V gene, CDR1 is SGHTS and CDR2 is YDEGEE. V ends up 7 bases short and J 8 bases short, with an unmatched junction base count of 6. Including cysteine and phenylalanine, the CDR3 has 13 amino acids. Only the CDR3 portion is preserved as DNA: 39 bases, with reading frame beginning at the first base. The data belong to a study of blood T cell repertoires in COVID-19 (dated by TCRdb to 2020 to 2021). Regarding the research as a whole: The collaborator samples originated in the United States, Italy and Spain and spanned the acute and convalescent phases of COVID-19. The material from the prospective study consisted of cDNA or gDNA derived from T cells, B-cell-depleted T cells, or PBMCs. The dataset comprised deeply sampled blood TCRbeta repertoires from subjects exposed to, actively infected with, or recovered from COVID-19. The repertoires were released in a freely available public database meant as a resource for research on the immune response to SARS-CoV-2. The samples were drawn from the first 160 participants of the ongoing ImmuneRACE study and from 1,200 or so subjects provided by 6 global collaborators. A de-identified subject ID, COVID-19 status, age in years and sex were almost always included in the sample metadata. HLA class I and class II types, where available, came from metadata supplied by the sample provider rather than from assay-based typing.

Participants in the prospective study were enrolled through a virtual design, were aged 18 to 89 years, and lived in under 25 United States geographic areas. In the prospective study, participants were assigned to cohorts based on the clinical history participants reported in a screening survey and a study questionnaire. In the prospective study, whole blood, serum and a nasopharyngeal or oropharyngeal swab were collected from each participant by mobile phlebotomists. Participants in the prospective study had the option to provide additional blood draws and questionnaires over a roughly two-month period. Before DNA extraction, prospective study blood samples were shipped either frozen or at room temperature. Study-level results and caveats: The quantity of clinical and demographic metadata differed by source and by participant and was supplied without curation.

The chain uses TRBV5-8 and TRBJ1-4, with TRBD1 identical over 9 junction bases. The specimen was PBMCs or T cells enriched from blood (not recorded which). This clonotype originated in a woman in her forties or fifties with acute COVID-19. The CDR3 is CASGQGQREKLFF. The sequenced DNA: TGTGCCAGCGGACAGGGGCAGAGGGAAAAACTGTTTTTT.